Listed here are 18 T cell receptor beta chains from one sample, sequenced in a study of metastatic and nonmetastatic thyroid tumors. Every patient was untreated before thyroid surgery. TCRdb re-called clones via MiXCR from the PCR reads. Found here are around 53,000 clones, 20% to 25% of them singletons; the top ten hold about 4%. The sample consisted of blood. The receptors come from a female donor with papillary thyroid cancer or a benign thyroid nodule (not recorded which). Some clones in this sample may be carry-over from other donors' samples.

The chain joins TRBV28 to TRBJ2-7; tentative D call: TRBD1 (6 bases). Germline V gene lookup returns CDR1 MDHEN and CDR2 SYDVKM. Deletions cut 7 bases from V and 10 bases from J, with 26 bases between. CDR3 length: 15 residues. The CDR3 here is CASKPGALDSSYQYF. CDR3 bases: TGTGCCAGCAAGCCAGGGGCGCTGGATAGCTCCTATCAGTACTTC.

This clone was counted many times. The V and J genes are TRBV7-2 and TRBJ2-1, with 7 nucleotides matching TRBD2. Germline V gene data show CDR1 as SGHTA and CDR2 as FQGNSA. The CDR3 sequence is 15 residues long. After removal of 5 bases from V and 2 bases from J, the junction contained 6 bases not matched to a gene. DNA of the CDR3: TGTGCCAGCAGCCCCGCTAGCGGAGCCTACAATGAGCAGTTCTTC. This translates into CASSPASGAYNEQFF.

This clone was seen many times. The chain carries TRBV7-9 and TRBJ2-2; 9 bases align to TRBD2. V trimming: 8 bases; J trimming: 6 bases; junction bases outside the gene matches: 7. The CDR3 has 14 residues. Germline V lookup: CDR1 SEHNR, CDR2 FQNEAQ (reference sequence). CDR3 sequence: CASGQAGGSGELFF. CDR3 in DNA: TGTGCCAGCGGGCAAGCGGGAGGCTCCGGGGAGCTGTTTTTT. The full variable domain, rest sourced from reference TRBV7-9 and TRBJ2-2, is DTGVSQNPRHKITKRGQNVTFRCDPISEHNRLYWYRQTLGQGPEFLTYFQNEAQLEKSRLLSDRFSAERPKGSFSTLEIQRTEQGDSAMYLCASGQAGGSGELFFGEGSRLTVL.

In this sample, this clone turned up many times. The rearrangement uses TRBV6-1 and TRBJ2-7, with D perhaps matching TRBD1 (6 bases). V lost 6 bases and J 5 bases, leaving 11 bases between the germline ends. CDR1 and CDR2 from the germline V gene are MNHNS and SASEGT. The CDR3 loop spans 12 amino acids. CDR3 region: CASSDRLNEQYF. The CDR3, as DNA: TGTGCCAGCAGCGACAGGCTAAACGAGCAGTACTTC.

This clone was picked up many times. This chain links TRBV25-1 with TRBJ2-2; TRBD2 matches 9 bases. The CDR3 runs to 17 residues. V shed 3 bases, J shed 5 bases, and the junction held 10 bases outside the gene matches. Germline CDR1 reads MGHDK; CDR2 reads SYGVNS. The CDR3 is CASSDLSGRVRTGELFF. For the CDR3, the DNA is TGTGCCAGCAGTGACCTTAGCGGGAGAGTGAGGACCGGGGAGCTGTTTTTT.

This clone was counted a few times. The chain employs TRBV3-1 and TRBJ2-1; 12 bases match TRBD2. There are 17 residues in the CDR3. The V gene's germline CDR1 is LGHDT and CDR2 YNNKEL (reference sequence). The junction had 11 bases not matched to a gene; V was cut back by 3 bases and J by 8 bases. In DNA form, the CDR3 reads TGTGCCAGCAGCCATTCTCATGGACTAGCGGGATTCGATGAGCAGTTCTTC. It codes for CASSHSHGLAGFDEQFF.

This clone was counted ten times or more. CDR3 amino acids: CASSPLIGNTEAFF. In nucleotides, the CDR3 is TGTGCCAGCAGTCCACTCATAGGGAACACTGAAGCTTTCTTT. This sequence joins TRBV28 and TRBJ1-1; D is ambiguous. The V and J ends lost 5 bases and 1 base respectively, with 11 bases between them. Germline CDR1 reads MDHEN; CDR2 reads SYDVKM. The CDR3 is made up of 14 amino acids. The full variable domain, completed using reference TRBV28 and TRBJ1-1, is DVKVTQSSRYLVKRTGEKVFLECVQDMDHENMFWYRQDPGLGLRLIYFSYDVKMKEKGDIPEGYSVSREKKERFSLILESASTNQTSMYLCASSPLIGNTEAFFGQGTRLTVV.

This clone was counted ten times or more. The chain is built from TRBV7-3 and TRBJ1-1; D unclear. V lost 4 bases and J 1 base, leaving 7 bases between the germline ends. This CDR3 has 13 residues. CDR1 and CDR2 from the germline V gene are SGHTA and FQGTGA. The CDR3 DNA sequence: TGTGCCAGCAGCTCGGCCTGGAACACTGAAGCTTTCTTT. It translates to CASSSAWNTEAFF.

The gene calls are TRBV5-1 and TRBJ1-1, with D unclear. The V and J ends lost 1 base and 2 bases respectively, with 18 bases between them. The germline CDR1 and CDR2 sequences are SGHRS and YFSETQ. The CDR3 sequence is 17 residues long. The CDR3 DNA reads as TGCGCCAGCAGCTTGTCCGCAATCCGGTTCCTCAACACTGAAGCTTTCTTT. This translates into CASSLSAIRFLNTEAFF. Based on the CDR3 plus reference TRBV5-1 and TRBJ1-1, the full variable domain is KAGVTQTPRYLIKTRGQQVTLSCSPISGHRSVSWYQQTPGQGLQFLFEYFSETQRNKGNFPGRFSGRQFSNSRSEMNVSTLELGDSALYLCASSLSAIRFLNTEAFFGQGTRLTVV.

Concerning this clone itself: This sequence may be a read error, since a much larger clone differs from it by one base. The chain has TRBV10-3 and TRBJ2-7; D not resolved. V was cut by 3 bases and J by 4 bases, with 4 bases left in between. Germline assignment: CDR1 ENHRY and CDR2 SYGVKD. CDR3 length: 11 amino acids. The CDR3 loop reads CAISDRYEQYF. The CDR3 DNA reads TGTGCCATCAGTGACAGGTACGAGCAGTACTTC.

The V and J genes are TRBV30 and TRBJ1-3; D not resolved. The CDR3 consists of 14 residues. Germline assignment: CDR1 GTSNPN and CDR2 SVGIG (reference sequence). Trimming left V 5 bases short and J 11 bases short, with 22 bases between. This CDR3 reads CAWGLGGVGIPIYF. CDR3 DNA: TGTGCCTGGGGGCTAGGAGGTGTCGGAATCCCCATATATTTT. Combining the CDR3 with reference TRBV30 and TRBJ1-3 gives the whole variable domain SQTIHQWPATLVQPVGSPLSLECTVEGTSNPNLYWYRQAAGRGLQLLFYSVGIGQISSEVPQNLSASRPQDRQFILSSKKLLLSDSGFYLCAWGLGGVGIPIYFGEGSWLTVV.

This clone has a count of ten or more. J is TRBJ1-1 and V is TRBV19; unclear D gene. This CDR3 is built from 13 residues. V lost 7 bases to trimming and J lost 4 bases, with 13 bases between them. CDR1 and CDR2 from the germline V gene are LNHDA and SQIVND (reference sequence). For the CDR3, the DNA is TGTGCCAGTACCGAAAGGAGTATCACTGAAGCTTTCTTT. Translation gives CASTERSITEAFF.

Worth noting for this clone: Other DNA sequences within the sample encode an identical CDR3. The rearrangement links TRBV30 to TRBJ2-7; TRBD1 might be the D (5 bases). Trimming stripped 7 bases from V and 3 bases from J, with 22 bases between. This CDR3 comprises 15 residues. In germline, CDR1 is GTSNPN, CDR2 SVGIG (reference sequence). The chain's CDR3 is CALKQDTRPHYEQYF. The CDR3, as DNA: TGTGCCTTGAAACAGGACACACGACCTCACTACGAGCAGTACTTC.

Ten or more counts support this clone. DNA for the CDR3: TGTGCCAGCACGGGACTAGCGGGACGAGAGCAGTTCTTC. Its translation is CASTGLAGREQFF. The chain combines TRBV6-1 with TRBJ2-1, with 13 nucleotides matching TRBD2. The CDR3 is made up of 13 amino acids. Germline V gene data show CDR1 as MNHNS and CDR2 as SASEGT. J was trimmed by 10 bases and V by 7 bases; bases with no gene match: 4.

This clone has a count of ten or more. The J gene is TRBJ1-1, the V gene TRBV3-1; TRBD1 matches 7 bases. CDR3 length equals 16 residues. Trimming cost V 1 base and J 0 bases; bases outside gene matches: 5. CDR1 LGHDT and CDR2 YNNKEL come from the germline V gene (reference sequence). CDR3: CASSQARGTVNTEAFF. The CDR3 DNA is TGTGCCAGCAGCCAAGCTAGAGGGACAGTGAACACTGAAGCTTTCTTT.

This clone was seen at least ten times. The chain has TRBV28 and TRBJ2-1; no clear D. Germline CDR1 MDHEN, CDR2 SYDVKM. V lost 8 bases to trimming and J lost 7 bases, with 21 bases between them. There are 15 residues in the CDR3. This chain's CDR3 is CASSNPLTASNEQFF. The DNA for the CDR3 is TGTGCCAGCTCTAACCCCCTAACCGCATCGAATGAGCAGTTCTTC.

This clone was observed a few times. This may be a read error: a much more frequent sequence differs by one nucleotide. The rearrangement links TRBV6-6 to TRBJ2-5; TRBD2 matches 7 bases. This CDR3 is built from 17 residues. In germline, CDR1 is MNHNY, CDR2 SVGAGI (reference sequence). CDR3 amino acids: CASTYPEVAGRIETQYF. The CDR3 region has the DNA TGTGCCAGCACTTACCCCGAAGTAGCGGGTCGGATAGAGACCCAGTACTTC.

This clone was counted many times. V is TRBV11-2 and J is TRBJ2-2, with 8 nucleotides matching TRBD2. The V and J ends lost 6 bases and 7 bases, in that order; junction bases with no gene match: 10. The germline CDR1 and CDR2 sequences are SGHAT and FQNNGV. The CDR3 covers 15 residues. In DNA, the CDR3 is TGTGCCAGCAGACCGGCGGGAGGAGGTGTCGGGGAGCTGTTTTTT. Translation: CASRPAGGGVGELFF.